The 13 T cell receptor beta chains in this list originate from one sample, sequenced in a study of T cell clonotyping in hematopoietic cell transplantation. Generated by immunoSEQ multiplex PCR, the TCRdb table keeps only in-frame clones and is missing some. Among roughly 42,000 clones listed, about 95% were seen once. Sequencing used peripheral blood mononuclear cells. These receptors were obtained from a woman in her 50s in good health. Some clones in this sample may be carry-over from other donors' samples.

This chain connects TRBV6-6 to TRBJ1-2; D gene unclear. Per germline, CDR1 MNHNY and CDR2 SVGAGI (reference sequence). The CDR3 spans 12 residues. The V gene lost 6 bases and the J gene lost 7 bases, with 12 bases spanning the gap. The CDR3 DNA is TGTGCCAGCAGGGTTGGGCTCGGTGGCTACACCTTC. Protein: CASRVGLGGYTF.

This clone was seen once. The CDR3 loop reads CASSLPGSYGYTF. The CDR3 region has the DNA TGTGCCAGCAGCTTGCCAGGATCCTATGGCTACACCTTC. The rearrangement links TRBV5-6 to TRBJ1-2, with D unresolved. The CDR3 covers 13 residues. V was clipped by 1 base and J by 4 bases, with 8 bases between them. The germline CDR1 and CDR2 sequences are SGHDT and YYEEEE.

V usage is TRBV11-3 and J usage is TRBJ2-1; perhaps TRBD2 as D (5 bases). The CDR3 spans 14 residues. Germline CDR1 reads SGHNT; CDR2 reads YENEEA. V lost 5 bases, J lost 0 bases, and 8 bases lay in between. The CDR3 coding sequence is TGTGCCAGCAGCCAGCGGAGCTCCTACAATGAGCAGTTCTTC. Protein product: CASSQRSSYNEQFF.

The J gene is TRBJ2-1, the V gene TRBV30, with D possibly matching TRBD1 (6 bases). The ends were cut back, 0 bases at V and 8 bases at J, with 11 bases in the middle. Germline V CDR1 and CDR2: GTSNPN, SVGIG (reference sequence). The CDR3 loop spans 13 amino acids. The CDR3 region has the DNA TGTGCCTGGAGTGTACAGGGTCTCGATGAGCAGTTCTTC. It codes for CAWSVQGLDEQFF.

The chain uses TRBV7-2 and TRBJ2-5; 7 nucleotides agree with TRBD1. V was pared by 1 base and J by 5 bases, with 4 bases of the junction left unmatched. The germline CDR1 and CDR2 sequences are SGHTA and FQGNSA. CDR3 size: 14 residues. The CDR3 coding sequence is TGTGCCAGCAGCTTAGTTGTCAGGGGGGAGACCCAGTACTTC. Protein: CASSLVVRGETQYF.

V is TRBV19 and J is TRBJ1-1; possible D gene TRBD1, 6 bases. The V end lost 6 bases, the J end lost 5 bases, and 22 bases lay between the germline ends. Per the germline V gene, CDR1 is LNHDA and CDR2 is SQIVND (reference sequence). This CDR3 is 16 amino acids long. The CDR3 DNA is TGTGCCAGTAGAGAACGAGGTGGGGGCGGATGGACTGAAGCTTTCTTT. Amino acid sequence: CASRERGGGGWTEAFF.

CDR3 loop: CASSPGQVGKGGYTF. The CDR3 DNA follows: TGCGCCAGCAGCCCCGGACAGGTTGGGAAAGGGGGCTACACCTTC. This chain connects TRBV4-1 to TRBJ1-2; 7 positions agree with TRBD1. The germline CDR1 and CDR2 sequences are MGHRA and YSYEKL. This CDR3 region has 15 residues. The V gene end was trimmed by 4 bases and the J gene end by 8 bases; junction bases not matched to a gene: 13.

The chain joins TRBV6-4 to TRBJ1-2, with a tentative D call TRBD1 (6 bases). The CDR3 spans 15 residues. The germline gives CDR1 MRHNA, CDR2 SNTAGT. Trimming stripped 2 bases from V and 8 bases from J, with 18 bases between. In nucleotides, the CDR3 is TGTGCCAGCAGTGACAACCCAGGGGCAGGTTCCGGCTACACCTTC. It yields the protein CASSDNPGAGSGYTF.

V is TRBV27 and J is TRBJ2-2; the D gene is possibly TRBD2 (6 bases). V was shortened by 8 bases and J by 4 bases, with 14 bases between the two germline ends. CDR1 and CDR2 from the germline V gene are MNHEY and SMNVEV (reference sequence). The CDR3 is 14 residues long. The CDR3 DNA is TGTGCCAGCCACTATAGCGGAATCACCGGGGAGCTGTTTTTT. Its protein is CASHYSGITGELFF.

The CDR3 loop reads CASVLEDHTEAFF. The CDR3 DNA reads as TGTGCCAGTGTCCTTGAAGACCACACTGAAGCTTTCTTT. The chain links TRBV6-6 to TRBJ1-1; D unclear. V was clipped by 9 bases and J by 3 bases, with 14 bases between them. Germline V CDR1 and CDR2: MNHNY, SVGAGI (reference sequence). The CDR3 consists of 13 residues.

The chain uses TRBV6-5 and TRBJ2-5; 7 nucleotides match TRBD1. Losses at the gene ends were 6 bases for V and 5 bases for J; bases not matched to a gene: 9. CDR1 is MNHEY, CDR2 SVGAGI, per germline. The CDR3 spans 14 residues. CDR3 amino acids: CASRRQGTGETQYF. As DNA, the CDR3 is TGTGCCAGCAGGCGACAGGGTACTGGGGAGACCCAGTACTTC.

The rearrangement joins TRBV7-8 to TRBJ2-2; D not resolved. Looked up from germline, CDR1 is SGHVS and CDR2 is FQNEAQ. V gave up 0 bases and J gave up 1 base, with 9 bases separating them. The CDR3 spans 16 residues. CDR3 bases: TGTGCCAGCAGCTTAGCGGGATTAAGGAACACCGGGGAGCTGTTTTTT. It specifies CASSLAGLRNTGELFF.

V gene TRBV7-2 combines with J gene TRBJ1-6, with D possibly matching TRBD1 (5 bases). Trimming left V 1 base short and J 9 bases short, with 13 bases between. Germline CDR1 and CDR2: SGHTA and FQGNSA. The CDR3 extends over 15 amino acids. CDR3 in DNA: TGTGCCAGCAGCTTAGATCGGGACGCACTTTCACCCCTCCACTTT. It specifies CASSLDRDALSPLHF.